These 28 T cell receptor beta chains came from one sample sequenced in a study of CXCR3-negative and CXCR3-positive naive CD8 T cells. Libraries of TRB cDNA were made by 5' RACE and carried UMIs. TCRdb reprocessed the 5' RACE reads, keeping one entry per CDR3 protein, no DNA. The sample has around 60,000 distinct CDR3 sequences. The sample consisted of naive CXCR3- CD8+ T cells from blood. Subset meaning: CD45RO-CCR7+CD27+CD95- naive CD8+ T cells lacking CXCR3 (TNR3-). The origin of the receptors is a human donor in good health. Some clones in this sample may be carry-over from other donors' samples.

V and J are TRBV29-1 and TRBJ1-1. There are 12 residues in the CDR3. Per germline, CDR1 SQVTM and CDR2 ANQGSEA. CDR3 sequence: CSVSGEYTEAFF.

The rearrangement joins TRBV7-2 to TRBJ1-5; without DNA, the TCRdb call of TRBD1 cannot be checked. The CDR3 is made up of 15 amino acids. Germline V gene lookup returns CDR1 SGHTA and CDR2 FQGNSA. Here the CDR3 reads CASSLVGGSNQPQHF.

The chain employs TRBV14 and TRBJ2-5; the D call from TCRdb, TRBD2, cannot be confirmed without DNA. The CDR3 is made up of 14 amino acids. Germline loops: CDR1 SGHDN, CDR2 FVKESK. CDR3: CASSQVRLAETQYF.

The V call is TRBV7-2, the J call TRBJ2-3; TCRdb lists TRBD2, though no DNA is available to test this call. The CDR3 sequence is 17 residues long. In germline, CDR1 is SGHTA, CDR2 FQGNSA. This CDR3 is CASSPGLAVSPPDTQYF.

The J gene is TRBJ2-2, the V gene TRBV29-1; there is no DNA to check the TCRdb D call of TRBD2. From germline, CDR1 is SQVTM and CDR2 ANQGSEA. This CDR3 is 15 amino acids long. The CDR3 sequence: CSVELLAGAPGELFF.

The V gene is TRBV5-1, the J gene TRBJ2-1. This CDR3 has 15 amino acids. Per the germline V gene, CDR1 is SGHRS and CDR2 is YFSETQ. CDR3: CASSLVQPIRDEQFF.

V is TRBV20-1 and J is TRBJ2-7; checking the TCRdb D call of TRBD2 is not possible without DNA. CDR1 and CDR2 from the germline V gene are DFQATT and SNEGSKA (reference sequence). The CDR3 has 14 amino acids. The CDR3 loop is CSASTSGGPYEQYF.

The rearrangement links TRBV5-6 to TRBJ1-1. The CDR3 has 12 residues. Germline CDR1 and CDR2: SGHDT and YYEEEE. The CDR3 is CASSLVGTEAFF.

The chain has TRBV21-1 and TRBJ1-3. TRBV21-1 is classified as a pseudogene. This CDR3 comprises 15 residues. CDR3: CASSNFKGFGNTIYF.

The V call is TRBV14, the J call TRBJ1-2. Germline V gives CDR1 SGHDN, CDR2 FVKESK. CDR3 length: 13 residues. The CDR3: CASSQTSSYGYTF.

The J gene is TRBJ2-3, the V gene TRBV15; TCRdb outputs TRBD2, but without DNA this stays unchecked. The CDR3 contains 15 residues. Per germline, CDR1 LNHNV and CDR2 YYDKDF (reference sequence). Here the CDR3 reads CATSRVRESGGTQYF.

This chain joins TRBV30 and TRBJ2-7; TCRdb returns TRBD1, unconfirmable since there is no DNA. The CDR3 spans 13 residues. The germline gives CDR1 GTSNPN, CDR2 SVGIG (reference sequence). CDR3 residues: CAWGQGNSYEQYF. The full variable domain, completed using reference TRBV30 and TRBJ2-7, is SQTIHQWPATLVQPVGSPLSLECTVEGTSNPNLYWYRQAAGRGLQLLFYSVGIGQISSEVPQNLSASRPQDRQFILSSKKLLLSDSGFYLCAWGQGNSYEQYFGPGTRLTVT.

The chain employs TRBV6-2 or TRBV6-3 and TRBJ2-7; there is no DNA to check the TCRdb D call of TRBD1. This CDR3 is built from 18 residues. Germline V gives CDR1 MNHEY, CDR2 SVGEGT. The CDR3 loop reads CASSYSRVRGPLSYEQYF.

This sequence joins TRBV11-2 and TRBJ1-1; TCRdb proposes TRBD1, but this gene call is untestable without DNA. CDR1 and CDR2 from the germline V gene are SGHAT and FQNNGV. CDR3 length equals 16 residues. The CDR3 sequence: CASSSKQGATNTEAFF.

The V gene is TRBV20-1, the J gene TRBJ2-7. Germline assignment: CDR1 DFQATT and CDR2 SNEGSKA (reference sequence). CDR3 length equals 11 residues. CDR3 loop: CSARDIPEQYF.

The chain joins TRBV7-9 to TRBJ2-7; without DNA, the TCRdb call of TRBD1 cannot be checked. CDR3 size: 13 residues. Germline-derived CDR1 and CDR2 are SEHNR and FQNEAQ (reference sequence). The CDR3 protein is CASSYSQGIEQYF.

The V and J genes are TRBV29-1 and TRBJ2-7; with no DNA, the TCRdb D assignment of TRBD2 cannot be verified. The length of the CDR3 is 15 residues. The germline V gene encodes CDR1 SQVTM and CDR2 ANQGSEA. CDR3 loop: CSVRLADEYSYEQYF.

The chain links TRBV4-3 to TRBJ2-5. From germline, CDR1 is LGHNA and CDR2 YSLEER. This CDR3 contains 12 residues. CDR3 sequence: CASSQNLGPQYF.

This rearrangement joins TRBV19 to TRBJ2-3; TCRdb outputs TRBD1, but without DNA this stays unchecked. CDR3 length equals 15 residues. CDR1 and CDR2 from the germline V gene are LNHDA and SQIVND (reference sequence). CDR3 sequence: CASSIDTGSADTQYF.

The CDR3 spells CSARGGVYQPQHF. This chain connects TRBV20-1 to TRBJ1-5; TCRdb names TRBD1, which stays unverified in the absence of DNA. Looked up from germline, CDR1 is DFQATT and CDR2 is SNEGSKA (reference sequence). The CDR3 extends over 13 amino acids.

CDR3 residues: CSVRQGGSYEQYF. The chain has TRBV20-1 and TRBJ2-7; no DNA is available, so the TRBD1 call from TCRdb remains unchecked. CDR1 is DFQATT, CDR2 SNEGSKA, per germline (reference sequence). The CDR3 consists of 13 residues.

This chain connects TRBV7-2 to TRBJ2-7; TCRdb names TRBD1, which stays unverified in the absence of DNA. The CDR3 is 13 amino acids. The germline gives CDR1 SGHTA, CDR2 FQGNSA. The CDR3 protein is CASSSDRGYEQYF.

This CDR3 is CSARLGGARTEAFF. The chain combines TRBV29-1 with TRBJ1-1; with no DNA, the TCRdb D assignment of TRBD1 cannot be verified. From germline, CDR1 is SQVTM and CDR2 ANQGSEA. The CDR3 runs 14 residues.

The rearrangement uses TRBV7-6 and TRBJ2-3; TCRdb indicates TRBD1, and absent DNA this call remains unverified. The CDR3 runs to 13 residues. Germline V lookup: CDR1 SGHVS, CDR2 FNYEAQ. CDR3 region: CASSWGFADTQYF.

The rearrangement links TRBV7-3 to TRBJ2-1; TCRdb indicates TRBD1, and absent DNA this call remains unverified. The germline gives CDR1 SGHTA, CDR2 FQGTGA. The CDR3 sequence is 15 residues long. CDR3: CASSDLGAANNEQFF.

The chain is built from TRBV7-8 and TRBJ2-2; TCRdb designates TRBD2, a call that cannot be tested without DNA. CDR3 length equals 19 residues. Germline loops: CDR1 SGHVS, CDR2 FQNEAQ. The CDR3 reads CASTRLVGLAGENTGELFF.

J is TRBJ2-7 and V is TRBV20-1; TCRdb lists TRBD1, though no DNA is available to test this call. Germline CDR1 is DFQATT and CDR2 is SNEGSKA (reference sequence). The length of the CDR3 is 12 residues. The CDR3 reads CSAFGQIREQYF.

The V call is TRBV20-1, the J call TRBJ1-2. The germline gives CDR1 DFQATT, CDR2 SNEGSKA (reference sequence). CDR3 length equals 13 residues. The CDR3 loop is CSAKDFLSSGITF.